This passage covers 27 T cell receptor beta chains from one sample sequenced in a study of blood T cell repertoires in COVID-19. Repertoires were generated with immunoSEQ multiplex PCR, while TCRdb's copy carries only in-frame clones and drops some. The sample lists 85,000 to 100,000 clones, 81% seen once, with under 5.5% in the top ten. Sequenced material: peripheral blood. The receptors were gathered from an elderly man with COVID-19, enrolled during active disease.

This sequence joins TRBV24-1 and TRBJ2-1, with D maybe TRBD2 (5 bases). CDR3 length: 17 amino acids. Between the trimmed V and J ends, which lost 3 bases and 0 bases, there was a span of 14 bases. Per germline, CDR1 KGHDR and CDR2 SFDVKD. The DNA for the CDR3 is TGTGCCACCAGTGATCCGTCCCGGGGTAGCTCCTACAATGAGCAGTTCTTC. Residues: CATSDPSRGSSYNEQFF.

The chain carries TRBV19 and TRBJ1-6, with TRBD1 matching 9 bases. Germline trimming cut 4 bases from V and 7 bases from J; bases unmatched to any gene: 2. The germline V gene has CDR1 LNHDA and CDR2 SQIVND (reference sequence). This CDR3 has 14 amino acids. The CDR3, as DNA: TGTGCCAGTAGTAATGGACAGGGGAATTCACCCCTCCACTTT. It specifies CASSNGQGNSPLHF.

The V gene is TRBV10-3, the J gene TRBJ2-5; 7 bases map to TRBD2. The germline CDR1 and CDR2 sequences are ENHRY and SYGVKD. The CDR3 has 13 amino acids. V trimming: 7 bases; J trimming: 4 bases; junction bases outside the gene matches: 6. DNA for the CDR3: TGTGCCATCACGGCGGGAGTGGGAGAGACCCAGTACTTC. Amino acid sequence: CAITAGVGETQYF.

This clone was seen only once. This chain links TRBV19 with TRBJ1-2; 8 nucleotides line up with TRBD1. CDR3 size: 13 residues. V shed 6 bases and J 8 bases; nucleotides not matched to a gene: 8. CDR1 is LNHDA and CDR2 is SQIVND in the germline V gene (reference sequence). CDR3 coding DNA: TGTGCCAGTAGGATGACAGGGGTATGGGGCTACACCTTC. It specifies CASRMTGVWGYTF.

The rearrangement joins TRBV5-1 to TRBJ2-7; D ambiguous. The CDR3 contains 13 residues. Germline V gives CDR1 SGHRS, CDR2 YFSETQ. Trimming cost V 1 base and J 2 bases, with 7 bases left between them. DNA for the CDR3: TGCGCCAGCAGCTTGCAACAAACCTACGAGCAGTACTTC. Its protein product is CASSLQQTYEQYF.

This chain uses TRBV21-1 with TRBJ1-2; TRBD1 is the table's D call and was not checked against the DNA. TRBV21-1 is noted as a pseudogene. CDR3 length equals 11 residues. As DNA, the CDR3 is TGTGCCAGCACGACCCGACAGGGCTACACCTTC. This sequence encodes CASTTRQGYTF.

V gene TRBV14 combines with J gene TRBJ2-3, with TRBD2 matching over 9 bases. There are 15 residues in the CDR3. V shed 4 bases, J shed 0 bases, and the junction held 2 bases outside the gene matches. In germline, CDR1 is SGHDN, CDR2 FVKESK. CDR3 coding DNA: TGTGCCAGCAGCCTTAGCGGGGGAAGCACAGATACGCAGTATTTT. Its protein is CASSLSGGSTDTQYF.

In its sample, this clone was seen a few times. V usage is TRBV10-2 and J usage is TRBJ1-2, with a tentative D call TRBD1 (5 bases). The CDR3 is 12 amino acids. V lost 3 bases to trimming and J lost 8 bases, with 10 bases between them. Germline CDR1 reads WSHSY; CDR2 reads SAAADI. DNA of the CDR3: TGCGCCAGCAGTGATCGTGGGGGGGGCTACACCTTC. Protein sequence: CASSDRGGGYTF.

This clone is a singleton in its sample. The DNA of the CDR3 is TGTGCCAGCCCCCGGGGGGCCCCCACAGATACGCAGTATTTT. Protein product: CASPRGAPTDTQYF. The chain joins TRBV21-1 to TRBJ2-3; the table gives TRBD2 as D, unverified against the DNA. TRBV21-1 is annotated as a pseudogene. CDR3 size: 14 residues.

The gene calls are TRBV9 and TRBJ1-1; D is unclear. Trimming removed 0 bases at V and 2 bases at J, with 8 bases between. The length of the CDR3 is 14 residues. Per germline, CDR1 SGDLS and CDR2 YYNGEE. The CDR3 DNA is TGTGCCAGCAGCGTAGCACAGATTAACACTGAAGCTTTCTTT. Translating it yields CASSVAQINTEAFF.

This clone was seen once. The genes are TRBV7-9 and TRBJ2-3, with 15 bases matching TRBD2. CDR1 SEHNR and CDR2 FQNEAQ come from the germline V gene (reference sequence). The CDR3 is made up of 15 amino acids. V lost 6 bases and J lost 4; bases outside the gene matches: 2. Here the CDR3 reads CASRGLAGGSDTQYF. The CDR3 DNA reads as TGTGCCAGCAGGGGACTAGCGGGGGGTTCAGATACGCAGTATTTT.

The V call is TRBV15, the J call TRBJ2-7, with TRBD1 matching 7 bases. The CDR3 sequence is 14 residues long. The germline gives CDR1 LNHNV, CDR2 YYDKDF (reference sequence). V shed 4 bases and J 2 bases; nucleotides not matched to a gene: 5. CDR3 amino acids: CATSTRQGPYEQYF. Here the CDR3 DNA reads TGTGCCACCAGCACCCGACAGGGACCCTACGAGCAGTACTTC. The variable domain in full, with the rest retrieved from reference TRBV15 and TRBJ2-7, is DAMVIQNPRYQVTQFGKPVTLSCSQTLNHNVMYWYQQKSSQAPKLLFHYYDKDFNNEADTPDNFQSRRPNTSFCFLDIRSPGLGDTAMYLCATSTRQGPYEQYFGPGTRLTVT.

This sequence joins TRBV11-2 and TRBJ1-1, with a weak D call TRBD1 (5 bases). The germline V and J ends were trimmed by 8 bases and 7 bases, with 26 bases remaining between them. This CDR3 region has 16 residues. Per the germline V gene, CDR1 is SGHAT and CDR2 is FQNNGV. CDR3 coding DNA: TGTGCCAGCGAGCTTAGTATCGGCAGGGTAAGTGATGAAGCTTTCTTT. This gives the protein CASELSIGRVSDEAFF.

CDR3 bases: TGTGCCAGCAGCTTAGGGGCAGCCGTGAACACTGAAGCTTTCTTT. Its protein is CASSLGAAVNTEAFF. J is TRBJ1-1 and V is TRBV7-9; D is unresolved. The CDR3 runs 15 residues. Trimming cost V 1 base and J 0 bases, with 9 bases left between them. CDR1 SEHNR and CDR2 FQNEAQ come from the germline V gene (reference sequence).

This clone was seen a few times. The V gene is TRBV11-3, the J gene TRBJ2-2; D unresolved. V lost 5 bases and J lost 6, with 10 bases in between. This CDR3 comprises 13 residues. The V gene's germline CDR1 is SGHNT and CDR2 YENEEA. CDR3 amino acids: CASSPRSSGELFF. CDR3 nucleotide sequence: TGTGCCAGCAGCCCAAGGAGCTCCGGGGAGCTGTTTTTT.

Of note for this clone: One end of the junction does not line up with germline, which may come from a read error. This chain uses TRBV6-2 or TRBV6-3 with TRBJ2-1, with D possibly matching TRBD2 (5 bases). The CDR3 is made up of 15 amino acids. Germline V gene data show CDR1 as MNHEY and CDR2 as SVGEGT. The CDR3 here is CASIYRGSSYNEQFF. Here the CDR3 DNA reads TGTGCCAGCATTTACAGAGGGAGCTCCTACAATGAGCAGTTCTTC.

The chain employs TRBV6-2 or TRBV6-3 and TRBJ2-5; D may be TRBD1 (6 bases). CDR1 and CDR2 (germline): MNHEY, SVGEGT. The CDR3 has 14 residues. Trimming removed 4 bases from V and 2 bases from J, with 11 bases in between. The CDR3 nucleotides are TGTGCCAGCAGTTTTACAGGGATACAAGAGACCCAGTACTTC. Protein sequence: CASSFTGIQETQYF.

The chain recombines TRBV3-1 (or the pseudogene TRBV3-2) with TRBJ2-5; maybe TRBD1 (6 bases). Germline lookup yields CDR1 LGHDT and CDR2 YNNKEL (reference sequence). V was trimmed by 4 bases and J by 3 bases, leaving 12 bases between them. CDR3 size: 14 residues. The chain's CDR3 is CASSLWTVKETQYF. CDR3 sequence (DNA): TGTGCCAGCAGCCTATGGACAGTTAAAGAGACCCAGTACTTC.

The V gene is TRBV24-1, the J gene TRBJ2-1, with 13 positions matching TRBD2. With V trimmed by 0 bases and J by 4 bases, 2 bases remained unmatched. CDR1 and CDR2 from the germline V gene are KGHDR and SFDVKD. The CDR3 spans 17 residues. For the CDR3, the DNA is TGTGCCACCAGTGATTTGAAGACTAGCGGGAGGTACAATGAGCAGTTCTTC. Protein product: CATSDLKTSGRYNEQFF.

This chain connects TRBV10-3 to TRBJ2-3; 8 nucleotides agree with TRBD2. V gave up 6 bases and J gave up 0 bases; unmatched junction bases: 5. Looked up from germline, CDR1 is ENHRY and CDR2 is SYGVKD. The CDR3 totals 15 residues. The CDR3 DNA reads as TGTGCCATCAGGGACGGGGGGGGAAGCACAGATACGCAGTATTTT. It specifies CAIRDGGGSTDTQYF.

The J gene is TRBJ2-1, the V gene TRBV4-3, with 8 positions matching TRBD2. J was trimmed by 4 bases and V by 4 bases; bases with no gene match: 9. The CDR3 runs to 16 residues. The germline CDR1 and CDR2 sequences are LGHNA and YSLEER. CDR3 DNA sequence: TGCGCCAGCAGCCCAACTGAACTAGCGGAATACAATGAGCAGTTCTTC. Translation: CASSPTELAEYNEQFF.

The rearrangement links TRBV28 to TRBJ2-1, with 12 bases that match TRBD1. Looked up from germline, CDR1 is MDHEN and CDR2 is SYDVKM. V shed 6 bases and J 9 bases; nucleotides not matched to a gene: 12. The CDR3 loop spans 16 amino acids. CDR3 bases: TGTGCCAGCAGACCCAGCCCGGGACAGGGGGCGGTTGAGCAGTTCTTC. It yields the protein CASRPSPGQGAVEQFF. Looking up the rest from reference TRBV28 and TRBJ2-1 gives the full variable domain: DVKVTQSSRYLVKRTGEKVFLECVQDMDHENMFWYRQDPGLGLRLIYFSYDVKMKEKGDIPEGYSVSREKKERFSLILESASTNQTSMYLCASRPSPGQGAVEQFFGPGTRLTVL.

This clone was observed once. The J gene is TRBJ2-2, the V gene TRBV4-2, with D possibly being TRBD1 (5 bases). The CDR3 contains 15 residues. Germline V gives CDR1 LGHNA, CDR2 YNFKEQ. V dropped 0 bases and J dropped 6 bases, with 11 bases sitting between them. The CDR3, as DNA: TGTGCCAGCAGCCAAGAAGCGCAGGGCCCCGGGGAGCTGTTTTTT. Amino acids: CASSQEAQGPGELFF.

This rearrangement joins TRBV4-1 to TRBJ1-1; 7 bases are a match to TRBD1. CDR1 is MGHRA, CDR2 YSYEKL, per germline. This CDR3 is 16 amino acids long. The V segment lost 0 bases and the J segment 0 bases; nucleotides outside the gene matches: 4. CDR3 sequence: CASSQDTRGVNTEAFF. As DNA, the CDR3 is TGCGCCAGCAGCCAAGACACCAGGGGGGTGAACACTGAAGCTTTCTTT.

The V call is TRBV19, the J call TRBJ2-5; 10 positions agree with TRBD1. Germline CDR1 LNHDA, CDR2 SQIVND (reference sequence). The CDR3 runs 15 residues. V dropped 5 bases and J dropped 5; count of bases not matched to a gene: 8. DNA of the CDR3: TGTGCCAGTAGTTTCCCGACAGGGGGCCAGGAGACCCAGTACTTC. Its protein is CASSFPTGGQETQYF.

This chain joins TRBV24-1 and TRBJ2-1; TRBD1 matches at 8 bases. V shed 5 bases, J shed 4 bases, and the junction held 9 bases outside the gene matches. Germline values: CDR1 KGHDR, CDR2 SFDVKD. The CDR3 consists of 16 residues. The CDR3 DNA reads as TGTGCCACCAGTGTCCAGGACAGGGTGGGGTACAATGAGCAGTTCTTC. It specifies CATSVQDRVGYNEQFF.

The CDR3 nucleotides are TGTGCCAGCAGCAAAGCGAGAGAGACAGGGGGGAATCAGCCCCAGCATTTT. This encodes CASSKARETGGNQPQHF. The J gene is TRBJ1-5, the V gene TRBV21-1; the table's TRBD1 call for D was not verified on the DNA. TRBV21-1 is flagged as a pseudogene. There are 17 residues in the CDR3.